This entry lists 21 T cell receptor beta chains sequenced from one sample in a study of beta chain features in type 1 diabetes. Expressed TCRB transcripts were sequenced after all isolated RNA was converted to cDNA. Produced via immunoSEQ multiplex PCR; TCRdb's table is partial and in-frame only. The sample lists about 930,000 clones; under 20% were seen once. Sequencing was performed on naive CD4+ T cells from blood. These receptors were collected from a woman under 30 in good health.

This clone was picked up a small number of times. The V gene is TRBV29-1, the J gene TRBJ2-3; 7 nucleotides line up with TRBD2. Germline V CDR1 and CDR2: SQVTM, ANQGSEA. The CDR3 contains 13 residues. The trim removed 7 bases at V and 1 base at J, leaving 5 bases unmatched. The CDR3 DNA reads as TGCAGCGGAAGCGGGATGGGCACAGATACGCAGTATTTT. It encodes CSGSGMGTDTQYF.

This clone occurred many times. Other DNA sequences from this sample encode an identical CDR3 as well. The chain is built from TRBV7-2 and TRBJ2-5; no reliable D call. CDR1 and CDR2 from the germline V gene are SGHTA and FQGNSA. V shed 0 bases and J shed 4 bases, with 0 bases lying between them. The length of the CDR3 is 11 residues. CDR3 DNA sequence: TGTGCCAGCAGCTTAGCAGAGACCCAGTACTTC. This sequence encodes CASSLAETQYF.

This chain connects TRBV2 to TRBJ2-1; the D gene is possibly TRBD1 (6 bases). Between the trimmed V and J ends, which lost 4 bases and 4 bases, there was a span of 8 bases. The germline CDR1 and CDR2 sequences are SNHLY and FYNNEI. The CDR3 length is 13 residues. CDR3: CASSGQVYNEQFF. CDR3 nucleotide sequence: TGTGCCAGCAGTGGACAGGTGTACAATGAGCAGTTCTTC.

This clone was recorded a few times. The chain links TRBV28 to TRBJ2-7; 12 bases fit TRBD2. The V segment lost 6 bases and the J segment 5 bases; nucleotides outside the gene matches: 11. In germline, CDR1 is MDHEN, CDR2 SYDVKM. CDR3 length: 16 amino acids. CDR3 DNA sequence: TGTGCCAGCAGCCTCCTGACTAGCGGGAGAGTCGACGAGCAGTACTTC. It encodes CASSLLTSGRVDEQYF.

CDR3 residues: CASSQVPPGQQTDTQYF. The CDR3 bases are TGCGCCAGCAGCCAAGTCCCCCCTGGACAGCAGACAGATACGCAGTATTTT. This sequence joins TRBV4-3 and TRBJ2-3; tentatively, D is TRBD1 (6 bases). CDR3 length: 17 amino acids. V dropped 1 base and J dropped 3 bases, with 17 bases sitting between them. Germline V lookup: CDR1 LGHNA, CDR2 YSLEER.

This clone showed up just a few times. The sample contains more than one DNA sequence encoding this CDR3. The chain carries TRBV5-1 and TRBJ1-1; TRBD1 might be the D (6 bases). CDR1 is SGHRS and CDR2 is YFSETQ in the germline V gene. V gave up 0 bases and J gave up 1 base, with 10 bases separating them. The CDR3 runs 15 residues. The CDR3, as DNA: TGCGCCAGCAGCTTGGCCACAGGGCGGAACACTGAAGCTTTCTTT. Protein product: CASSLATGRNTEAFF.

As DNA, the CDR3 is TGTGCCACCAGCGGCTGCCAAGCGGGAGGTTGGCAATGTGGGCTCTACGAGCAGTACTTC. Translation gives CATSGCQAGGWQCGLYEQYF. The rearrangement links TRBV15 to TRBJ2-7; 9 bases line up with TRBD2. This CDR3 region has 20 residues. J lost 3 bases, V lost 5 bases, and 23 bases had no gene match. From germline, CDR1 is LNHNV and CDR2 YYDKDF (reference sequence). The whole variable domain, remainder taken from reference TRBV15 and TRBJ2-7, is DAMVIQNPRYQVTQFGKPVTLSCSQTLNHNVMYWYQQKSSQAPKLLFHYYDKDFNNEADTPDNFQSRRPNTSFCFLDIRSPGLGDTAMYLCATSGCQAGGWQCGLYEQYFGPGTRLTVT.

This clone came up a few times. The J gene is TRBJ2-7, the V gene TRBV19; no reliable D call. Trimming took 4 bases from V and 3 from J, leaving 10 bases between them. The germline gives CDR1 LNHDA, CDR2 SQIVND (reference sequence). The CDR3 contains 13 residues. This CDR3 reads CASSSHADYEQYF. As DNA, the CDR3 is TGTGCCAGTAGTAGCCACGCCGACTACGAGCAGTACTTC.

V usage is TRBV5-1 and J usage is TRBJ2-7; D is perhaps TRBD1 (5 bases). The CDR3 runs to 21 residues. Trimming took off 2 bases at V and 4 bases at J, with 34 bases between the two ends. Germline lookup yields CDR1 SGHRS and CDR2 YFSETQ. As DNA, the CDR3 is TGCGCCAGCAGCTTCATCGTCCTTTGGGAAGATGGGGCGCTTTTCCTTTACGAGCAGTACTTC. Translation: CASSFIVLWEDGALFLYEQYF. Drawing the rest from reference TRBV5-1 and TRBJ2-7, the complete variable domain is KAGVTQTPRYLIKTRGQQVTLSCSPISGHRSVSWYQQTPGQGLQFLFEYFSETQRNKGNFPGRFSGRQFSNSRSEMNVSTLELGDSALYLCASSFIVLWEDGALFLYEQYFGPGTRLTVT.

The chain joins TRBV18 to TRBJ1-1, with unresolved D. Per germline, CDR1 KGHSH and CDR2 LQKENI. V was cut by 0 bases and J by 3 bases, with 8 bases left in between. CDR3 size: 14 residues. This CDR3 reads CASSPPTLDTEAFF. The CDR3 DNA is TGTGCCAGCTCACCACCGACCCTTGACACTGAAGCTTTCTTT.

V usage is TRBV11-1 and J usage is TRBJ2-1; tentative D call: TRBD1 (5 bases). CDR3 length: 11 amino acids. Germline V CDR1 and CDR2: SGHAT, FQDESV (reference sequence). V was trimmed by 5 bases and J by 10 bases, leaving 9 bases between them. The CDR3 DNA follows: TGTGCCAGCAGCCCTAGGGGCGAGCAGTTCTTC. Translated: CASSPRGEQFF.

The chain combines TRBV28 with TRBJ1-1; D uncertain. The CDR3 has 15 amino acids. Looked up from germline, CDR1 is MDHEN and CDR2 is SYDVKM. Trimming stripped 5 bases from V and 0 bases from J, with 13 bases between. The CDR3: CASSPPKGMNTEAFF. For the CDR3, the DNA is TGTGCCAGCAGTCCACCCAAGGGAATGAACACTGAAGCTTTCTTT.

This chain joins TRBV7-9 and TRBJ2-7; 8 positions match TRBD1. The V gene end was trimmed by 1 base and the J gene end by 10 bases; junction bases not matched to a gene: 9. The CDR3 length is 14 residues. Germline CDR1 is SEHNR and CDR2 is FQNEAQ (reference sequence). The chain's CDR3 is CASSLGTGPQAQYF. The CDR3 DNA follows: TGTGCCAGCAGCTTAGGGACAGGGCCCCAGGCTCAGTACTTC.

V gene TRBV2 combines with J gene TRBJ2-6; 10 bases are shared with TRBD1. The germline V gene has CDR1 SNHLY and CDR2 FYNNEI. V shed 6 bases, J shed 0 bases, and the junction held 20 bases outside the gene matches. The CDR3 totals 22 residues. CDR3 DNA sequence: TGTGCCAGCAGACTGGGACAGGGGCGGCAGAAAGGTGAATACTCTGGGGCCAACGTCCTGACTTTC. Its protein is CASRLGQGRQKGEYSGANVLTF.

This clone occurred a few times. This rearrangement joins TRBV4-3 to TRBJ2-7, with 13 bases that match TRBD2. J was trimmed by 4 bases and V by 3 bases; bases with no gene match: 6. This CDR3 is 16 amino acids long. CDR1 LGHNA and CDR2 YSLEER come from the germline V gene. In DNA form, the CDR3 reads TGCGCCAGCAGCCACGGACTAGCGGGAGATACGTACGAGCAGTACTTC. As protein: CASSHGLAGDTYEQYF.

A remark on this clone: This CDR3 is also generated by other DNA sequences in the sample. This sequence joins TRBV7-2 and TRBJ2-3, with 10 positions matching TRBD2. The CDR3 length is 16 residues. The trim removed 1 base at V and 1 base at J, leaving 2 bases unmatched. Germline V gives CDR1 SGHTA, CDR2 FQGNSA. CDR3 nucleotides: TGTGCCAGCAGCTTAGTGGGGACTAGCGGCACAGATACGCAGTATTTT. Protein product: CASSLVGTSGTDTQYF. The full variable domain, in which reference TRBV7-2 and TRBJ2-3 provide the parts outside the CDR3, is GAGVSQSPSNKVTEKGKDVELRCDPISGHTALYWYRQSLGQGLEFLIYFQGNSAPDKSGLPSDRFSAERTGGSVSTLTIQRTQQEDSAVYLCASSLVGTSGTDTQYFGPGTRLTVL.

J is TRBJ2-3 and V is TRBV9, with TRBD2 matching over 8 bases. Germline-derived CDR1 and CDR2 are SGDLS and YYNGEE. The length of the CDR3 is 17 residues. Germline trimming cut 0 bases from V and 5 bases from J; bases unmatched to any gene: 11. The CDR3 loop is CASSVAGGKGVEDTQYF. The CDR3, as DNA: TGTGCCAGCAGCGTAGCGGGAGGGAAGGGGGTCGAAGATACGCAGTATTTT.

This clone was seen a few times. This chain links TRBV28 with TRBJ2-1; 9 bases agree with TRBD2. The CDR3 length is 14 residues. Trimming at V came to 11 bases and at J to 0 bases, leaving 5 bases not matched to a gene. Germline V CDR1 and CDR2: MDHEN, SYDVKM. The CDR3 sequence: CAHRAGGSYNEQFF. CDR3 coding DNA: TGTGCCCATAGAGCGGGGGGCTCCTACAATGAGCAGTTCTTC.

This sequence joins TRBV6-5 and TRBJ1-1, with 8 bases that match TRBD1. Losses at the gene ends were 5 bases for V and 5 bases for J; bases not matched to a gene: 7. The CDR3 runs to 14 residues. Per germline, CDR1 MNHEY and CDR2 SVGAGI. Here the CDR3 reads CASSHGQGGTEAFF. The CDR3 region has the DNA TGTGCCAGCAGTCATGGACAGGGAGGGACTGAAGCTTTCTTT.

The CDR3 reads CASSSSNYGYTF. The CDR3 DNA reads as TGTGCCAGCAGCTCCTCTAACTATGGCTACACCTTC. J is TRBJ1-2 and V is TRBV7-6; D remains unclear. In germline, CDR1 is SGHVS, CDR2 FNYEAQ. The V end lost 4 bases, the J end lost 0 bases, and 3 bases lay between the germline ends. This CDR3 is built from 12 residues.

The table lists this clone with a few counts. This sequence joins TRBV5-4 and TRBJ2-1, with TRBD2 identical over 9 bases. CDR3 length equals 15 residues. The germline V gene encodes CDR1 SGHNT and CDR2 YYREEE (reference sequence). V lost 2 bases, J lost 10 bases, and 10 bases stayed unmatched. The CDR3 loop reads CASSFRREGNIEQFF. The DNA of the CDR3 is TGTGCCAGCAGCTTCCGGCGGGAGGGAAATATCGAGCAGTTCTTC.